The T cell receptor beta chain described here comes from a study of T cell responses to AZD1222 COVID-19 vaccine. Study-level points and caveats: The donor cohort was predominantly white British with a female majority, and clonal diversity may have been underestimated. Of spike-specific TCRs, nearly half reportedly target regions left unmutated in variants. Baseline antibody screening turned up just a handful of seropositive AZD1222 recipients.

Generated by immunoSEQ multiplex PCR, the TCRdb table keeps only in-frame clones and is missing some. In the table there are approximately 140,000 clones, more than 80% of which are singletons. Notes on this clone: Its cognate antigen is unknown.

The germline V gene has CDR1 ENHRY and CDR2 SYGVKD. The CDR3 contains 15 residues. V lost 9 bases and J lost 5; bases outside the gene matches: 11. This sequence was found in an adult who received the AZD1222 COVID-19 vaccine. The rearrangement uses TRBV10-3 and TRBJ1-1; TRBD1 agrees at 11 bases. The sample in question was peripheral blood, obtained 28 days after the second AZD1222 dose. The CDR3 sequence is CAIMGQGGVGTEAFF. The CDR3 DNA follows: TGTGCCATAATGGGACAGGGGGGGGTAGGTACTGAAGCTTTCTTT.